These 32 T cell receptor beta chains originate from one sample sequenced in a study of T cells in localized non-small cell lung cancer. Clones were sequenced by immunoSEQ multiplex PCR, and TCRdb holds only the in-frame ones, with some missing. The table lists 1,000 to 1,200 clones, roughly 16% of them singletons, with 15% to 20% in the top ten. The sequenced sample was lung tumor tissue, obtained before any cancer treatment. The receptors shown here come from a woman between 35 and 75 years old with stage II lung adenocarcinoma.

This clone was observed a handful of times. This chain's CDR3 is CASSPPGVGEKLFF. The CDR3 bases are TGTGCCAGCAGCCCCCCAGGGGTAGGAGAAAAACTGTTTTTT. This chain joins TRBV11-3 and TRBJ1-4, with D possibly TRBD1 on 6 matching bases. V was pared by 5 bases and J by 8 bases, with 15 bases between. The CDR3 length is 14 residues. Germline V gene data show CDR1 as SGHNT and CDR2 as YENEEA.

V gene TRBV29-1 combines with J gene TRBJ1-5; 7 nucleotides align to TRBD1. V was clipped by 7 bases and J by 3 bases; unmatched bases: 6. Germline CDR1 SQVTM, CDR2 ANQGSEA. The CDR3 totals 13 residues. CDR3 region: CSARQGPNQPQHF. In DNA, the CDR3 is TGCAGCGCAAGACAGGGCCCCAATCAGCCCCAGCATTTT. The full variable domain, rest sourced from reference TRBV29-1 and TRBJ1-5, is SAVISQKPSRDICQRGTSLTIQCQVDSQVTMMFWYRQQPGQSLTLIATANQGSEATYESGFVIDKFPISRPNLTFSTLTVSNMSPEDSSIYLCSARQGPNQPQHFGDGTRLSIL.

The chain links TRBV11-3 to TRBJ2-1; perhaps TRBD1 as D (6 bases). Germline CDR1 is SGHNT and CDR2 is YENEEA. V shed 4 bases and J shed 0 bases, with 10 bases lying between them. This CDR3 has 15 residues. The CDR3 bases are TGTGCCAGCAGCTCAGGACAGAGCTCCTACAATGAGCAGTTCTTC. Translated, it gives CASSSGQSSYNEQFF.

Notes on this clone: One junction end does not reproduce the germline sequence, and a read error may be involved. The rearrangement links TRBV25-1 to TRBJ2-5; a possible D gene is TRBD2 (5 bases). The CDR3 consists of 15 residues. Germline CDR1 MGHDK, CDR2 SYGVNS. The CDR3 protein is CASSQYRDLQETQYF. The CDR3 nucleotides read TGTGCCAGCAGTCAATACCGGGATTTACAAGAGACCCAGTACTTC.

CDR3 nucleotide sequence: TGTGCCAGCAGCTTAGAACCGGGGTATGGAAAAGGCTACACCTTC. This sequence encodes CASSLEPGYGKGYTF. The chain couples TRBV11-3 to TRBJ1-2; D remains ambiguous. The length of the CDR3 is 15 residues. The germline V gene encodes CDR1 SGHNT and CDR2 YENEEA. V was trimmed by 0 bases and J by 8 bases, leaving 16 bases between them.

This chain connects TRBV14 to TRBJ2-7; D gene ambiguous. This CDR3 is 12 amino acids long. Germline CDR1 and CDR2: SGHDN and FVKESK. V lost 6 bases, J lost 3 bases, and 9 bases lay in between. The CDR3 here is CASSMASYEQYF. The CDR3 bases are TGTGCCAGCAGTATGGCCAGCTACGAGCAGTACTTC.

J is TRBJ2-7 and V is TRBV11-3, with 7 bases aligning to TRBD2. The V and J ends lost 6 bases and 2 bases, in that order; junction bases with no gene match: 7. Germline V gives CDR1 SGHNT, CDR2 YENEEA. The length of the CDR3 is 14 residues. CDR3 protein: CASRNPSGAYEQYF. CDR3 nucleotides: TGTGCCAGCAGGAACCCTAGCGGCGCCTACGAGCAGTACTTC. Combining the CDR3 with reference TRBV11-3 and TRBJ2-7 gives the whole variable domain EAGVVQSPRYKIIEKKQPVAFWCNPISGHNTLYWYLQNLGQGPELLIRYENEEAVDDSQLPKDRFSAERLKGVDSTLKIQPAELGDSAVYLCASRNPSGAYEQYFGPGTRLTVT.

This clone was seen a few times. The rearrangement uses TRBV28 and TRBJ2-1, with 7 bases fitting TRBD1. Germline lookup yields CDR1 MDHEN and CDR2 SYDVKM. The V gene end was trimmed by 6 bases and the J gene end by 5 bases; junction bases not matched to a gene: 13. The CDR3 is 16 residues long. The CDR3 DNA reads TGTGCCAGCAGACCCCACAGGGGTCAAACCAACAATGAGCAGTTCTTC. It codes for CASRPHRGQTNNEQFF.

By share, this clone counts as medium-sized. V is TRBV6-8 and J is TRBJ2-7; TRBD1 might be the D (6 bases). This CDR3 has 13 residues. V lost 4 bases, J lost 3 bases, and 10 bases lay in between. Per germline, CDR1 MNHGY and CDR2 SAAAGT. The CDR3, as DNA: TGTGCCAGCAGTTCGGGACACCACTACGAGCAGTACTTC. Translation: CASSSGHHYEQYF.

V usage is TRBV19 and J usage is TRBJ1-5, with D hard to call. Trimming took off 5 bases at V and 5 bases at J, with 7 bases between the two ends. Germline values: CDR1 LNHDA, CDR2 SQIVND (reference sequence). The CDR3 has 12 amino acids. The CDR3: CASSLVYQPQHF. CDR3 DNA: TGTGCCAGTAGTCTGGTCTATCAGCCCCAGCATTTT.

The chain has TRBV5-1 and TRBJ2-3, with 12 bases lining up with TRBD2. Germline CDR1 SGHRS, CDR2 YFSETQ. Losses at the gene ends were 5 bases for V and 5 bases for J; bases not matched to a gene: 15. The CDR3 runs 18 residues. The CDR3 loop reads CASSYRPPTSGGLDTQYF. The CDR3 bases are TGCGCCAGCAGTTATAGACCGCCGACTAGCGGGGGACTAGATACGCAGTATTTT.

This chain connects TRBV19 to TRBJ2-3; possible D gene TRBD1, 5 bases. Trimming pared 7 bases from V and 2 bases from J, leaving 19 bases between. The germline gives CDR1 LNHDA, CDR2 SQIVND (reference sequence). There are 16 residues in the CDR3. The CDR3 reads CASTDQGLSITDTQYF. The CDR3 coding sequence is TGTGCCAGTACAGACCAGGGCCTTTCGATCACAGATACGCAGTATTTT.

The chain's CDR3 is CASSRGAVSQPQHF. CDR3 in DNA: TGTGCCAGTAGTAGGGGGGCTGTGAGTCAGCCCCAGCATTTT. V usage is TRBV19 and J usage is TRBJ1-5; a possible D gene is TRBD1 (6 bases). V was cut by 4 bases and J by 6 bases, with 13 bases left in between. The CDR3 totals 14 residues. Per the germline V gene, CDR1 is LNHDA and CDR2 is SQIVND (reference sequence).

This clone showed up just a few times. The chain joins TRBV30 to TRBJ1-1; the D gene is possibly TRBD1 (6 bases). The CDR3 has 12 residues. Trimming pared 3 bases from V and 3 bases from J, leaving 8 bases between. Germline V gene sequence: CDR1 GTSNPN, CDR2 SVGIG (reference sequence). The DNA of the CDR3 is TGTGCCTGGAGCGGGACACACACTGAAGCTTTCTTT. Translating gives CAWSGTHTEAFF.

The rearrangement joins TRBV29-1 to TRBJ2-1; tentatively, D is TRBD2 (5 bases). Germline V gene lookup returns CDR1 SQVTM and CDR2 ANQGSEA. This CDR3 comprises 16 residues. The V end lost 1 base, the J end lost 3 bases, and 16 bases lay between the germline ends. The CDR3 DNA is TGCAGCGTTGAAGGGATGAGGGCAGGACTCTACAATGAGCAGTTCTTC. This gives the protein CSVEGMRAGLYNEQFF.

This clone is judged medium-sized. The chain uses TRBV11-3 and TRBJ1-1, with D possibly being TRBD1 (5 bases). Trimming pared 7 bases from V and 7 bases from J, leaving 22 bases between. The CDR3 is 15 amino acids. Germline CDR1 reads SGHNT; CDR2 reads YENEEA. CDR3 DNA sequence: TGTGCCAGCATCCGCAATACCGGGACTACTGGTGAAGCTTTCTTT. Translation: CASIRNTGTTGEAFF.

In this sample, this clone is large. The CDR3 DNA reads TGTGCCAGCTCACCCGGACAGGGGTTTTATAACACTGAAGCTTTCTTT. It yields the protein CASSPGQGFYNTEAFF. This sequence joins TRBV18 and TRBJ1-1; TRBD1 agrees at 9 bases. In germline, CDR1 is KGHSH, CDR2 LQKENI. There are 16 residues in the CDR3. V lost 3 bases, J lost 2 bases, and 7 bases stayed unmatched.

This clone was counted only a few times. This rearrangement joins TRBV6-8 to TRBJ2-3; 11 bases line up with TRBD2. Looked up from germline, CDR1 is MNHGY and CDR2 is SAAAGT. This CDR3 spans 16 amino acids. The ends lost 5 bases at V and 4 bases at J; junction bases unmatched: 8. CDR3 sequence reads: CASSSHLAGGPDTQYF. The CDR3 bases are TGTGCCAGCAGTAGCCATCTAGCGGGAGGACCAGATACGCAGTATTTT.

In its sample, this clone was seen many times. The rearrangement joins TRBV7-1 to TRBJ2-2; 7 bases agree with TRBD2. TRBV7-1 is flagged as an ORF with uncertain function. J lost 4 bases, V lost 5 bases, and 1 base had no gene match. This CDR3 contains 13 residues. The CDR3 region is CASSPGGTGELFF. The DNA for the CDR3 is TGTGCCAGCAGCCCGGGGGGCACCGGGGAGCTGTTTTTT.

This clone was detected only a few times. The gene calls are TRBV11-3 and TRBJ1-4; the match to TRBD1 covers 9 bases. Per germline, CDR1 SGHNT and CDR2 YENEEA. This CDR3 has 15 residues. Trimming cost V 3 bases and J 5 bases; bases outside gene matches: 4. This CDR3 is CASSLGTGRNEKLFF. DNA of the CDR3: TGTGCCAGCAGCTTGGGGACAGGGAGGAATGAAAAACTGTTTTTT.

The chain recombines TRBV6-8 with TRBJ2-5, with 7 bases identical to TRBD1. J was trimmed by 13 bases and V by 0 bases; bases with no gene match: 8. This CDR3 contains 13 residues. The germline gives CDR1 MNHGY, CDR2 SAAAGT. The CDR3 coding sequence is TGTGCCAGCAGTTACTCCGGACAGGAATTTGTGTACTTC. This sequence encodes CASSYSGQEFVYF.

By share, this clone counts as medium-sized. The genes are TRBV11-3 and TRBJ2-3; D is undetermined. Trimming pared 4 bases from V and 0 bases from J, leaving 8 bases between. The germline gives CDR1 SGHNT, CDR2 YENEEA. The CDR3 consists of 14 residues. The CDR3 loop is CASSSQSSTDTQYF. CDR3 nucleotide sequence: TGTGCCAGCAGCTCTCAGAGTAGCACAGATACGCAGTATTTT.

This clone was picked up a small number of times. The chain couples TRBV28 to TRBJ1-5; D is unclear. The germline CDR1 and CDR2 sequences are MDHEN and SYDVKM. Between the trimmed V and J ends, which lost 3 bases and 2 bases, there was a span of 8 bases. The CDR3 spans 14 residues. The CDR3 DNA reads TGTGCCAGCAGTTTCGGTAATGGCAATCAGCCCCAGCATTTT. Residues: CASSFGNGNQPQHF.

In DNA form, the CDR3 reads TGTGCCAGTAGTGATTATAGCAATCAGCCCCAGCATTTT. Translating it yields CASSDYSNQPQHF. V and J are TRBV19 and TRBJ1-5; D is undetermined. The ends were cut back, 5 bases at V and 0 bases at J, with 5 bases in the middle. The CDR3 has 13 amino acids. Germline CDR1 is LNHDA and CDR2 is SQIVND (reference sequence).

This clone is judged large. V gene TRBV11-3 combines with J gene TRBJ2-2, with D tentatively TRBD2 (6 bases). V lost 6 bases, J lost 4 bases, and 24 bases lay in between. Germline CDR1 reads SGHNT; CDR2 reads YENEEA. There are 18 residues in the CDR3. The CDR3 here is CASSPYTGSGGGTGELFF. CDR3 bases: TGTGCCAGCAGTCCATACACAGGTTCCGGGGGTGGCACCGGGGAGCTGTTTTTT.

The table lists this clone with a few counts. The chain employs TRBV30 and TRBJ1-5; 8 bases line up with TRBD1. The length of the CDR3 is 12 residues. Germline lookup yields CDR1 GTSNPN and CDR2 SVGIG (reference sequence). Unmatched junction bases numbered 3, after V lost 7 bases and J lost 4 bases. The CDR3 loop is CAFRTGNQPQHF. DNA of the CDR3: TGTGCCTTCAGGACAGGGAATCAGCCCCAGCATTTT. The whole variable domain, filled in from reference TRBV30 and TRBJ1-5, reads SQTIHQWPATLVQPVGSPLSLECTVEGTSNPNLYWYRQAAGRGLQLLFYSVGIGQISSEVPQNLSASRPQDRQFILSSKKLLLSDSGFYLCAFRTGNQPQHFGDGTRLSIL.

This clone ranks as medium-sized. This rearrangement joins TRBV6-8 to TRBJ2-7; D is undetermined. Germline V CDR1 and CDR2: MNHGY, SAAAGT. This CDR3 has 15 residues. The V end lost 4 bases, the J end lost 0 bases, and 13 bases lay between the germline ends. The CDR3 loop is CASSFRSSPSYEQYF. DNA for the CDR3: TGTGCCAGCAGTTTTAGGAGCTCGCCCTCCTACGAGCAGTACTTC.

There are a few counts of this clone. J is TRBJ1-1 and V is TRBV9; unclear D gene. This CDR3 region has 15 residues. Germline-derived CDR1 and CDR2 are SGDLS and YYNGEE. The V end lost 1 base, the J end lost 0 bases, and 10 bases lay between the germline ends. CDR3 region: CASSVPRCLNTEAFF. The CDR3 DNA is TGTGCCAGCAGCGTACCGCGGTGTTTGAACACTGAAGCTTTCTTT.

The rearrangement joins TRBV29-1 to TRBJ1-5, with unresolved D. V was cut by 4 bases and J by 4 bases, with 8 bases left in between. The CDR3 covers 12 residues. Germline V gene sequence: CDR1 SQVTM, CDR2 ANQGSEA. In DNA form, the CDR3 reads TGCAGCGTTGTGGACGGGAATCAGCCCCAGCATTTT. Translation: CSVVDGNQPQHF. Looking up the rest from reference TRBV29-1 and TRBJ1-5 gives the full variable domain: SAVISQKPSRDICQRGTSLTIQCQVDSQVTMMFWYRQQPGQSLTLIATANQGSEATYESGFVIDKFPISRPNLTFSTLTVSNMSPEDSSIYLCSVVDGNQPQHFGDGTRLSIL.

This clone was observed a few times. V usage is TRBV19 and J usage is TRBJ2-2, with a possible D match to TRBD1 (6 bases). The CDR3 totals 16 residues. Trimming removed 4 bases at V and 1 base at J, with 13 bases between. From germline, CDR1 is LNHDA and CDR2 SQIVND (reference sequence). The CDR3 loop is CASSTSTGLNTGELFF. In nucleotides, the CDR3 is TGTGCCAGTAGTACCTCGACAGGACTGAACACCGGGGAGCTGTTTTTT.

This clone has more than one count but fewer than ten. The V call is TRBV6-8, the J call TRBJ1-1; D gene ambiguous. This CDR3 region has 15 residues. Trimming removed 5 bases from V and 0 bases from J, with 13 bases in between. Germline CDR1 is MNHGY and CDR2 is SAAAGT. CDR3 amino acids: CASSERNPMNTEAFF. The CDR3 bases are TGTGCCAGCAGTGAGCGGAATCCCATGAACACTGAAGCTTTCTTT.

This clone appeared a few times. The chain links TRBV11-3 to TRBJ2-2; tentative D call: TRBD1 (7 bases). The CDR3 consists of 15 residues. The V gene lost 5 bases and the J gene lost 4 bases, with 14 bases spanning the gap. Per the germline V gene, CDR1 is SGHNT and CDR2 is YENEEA. The CDR3 reads CASSQQGRFTGELFF. The CDR3 nucleotides are TGTGCCAGCAGCCAACAGGGGAGGTTCACCGGGGAGCTGTTTTTT.